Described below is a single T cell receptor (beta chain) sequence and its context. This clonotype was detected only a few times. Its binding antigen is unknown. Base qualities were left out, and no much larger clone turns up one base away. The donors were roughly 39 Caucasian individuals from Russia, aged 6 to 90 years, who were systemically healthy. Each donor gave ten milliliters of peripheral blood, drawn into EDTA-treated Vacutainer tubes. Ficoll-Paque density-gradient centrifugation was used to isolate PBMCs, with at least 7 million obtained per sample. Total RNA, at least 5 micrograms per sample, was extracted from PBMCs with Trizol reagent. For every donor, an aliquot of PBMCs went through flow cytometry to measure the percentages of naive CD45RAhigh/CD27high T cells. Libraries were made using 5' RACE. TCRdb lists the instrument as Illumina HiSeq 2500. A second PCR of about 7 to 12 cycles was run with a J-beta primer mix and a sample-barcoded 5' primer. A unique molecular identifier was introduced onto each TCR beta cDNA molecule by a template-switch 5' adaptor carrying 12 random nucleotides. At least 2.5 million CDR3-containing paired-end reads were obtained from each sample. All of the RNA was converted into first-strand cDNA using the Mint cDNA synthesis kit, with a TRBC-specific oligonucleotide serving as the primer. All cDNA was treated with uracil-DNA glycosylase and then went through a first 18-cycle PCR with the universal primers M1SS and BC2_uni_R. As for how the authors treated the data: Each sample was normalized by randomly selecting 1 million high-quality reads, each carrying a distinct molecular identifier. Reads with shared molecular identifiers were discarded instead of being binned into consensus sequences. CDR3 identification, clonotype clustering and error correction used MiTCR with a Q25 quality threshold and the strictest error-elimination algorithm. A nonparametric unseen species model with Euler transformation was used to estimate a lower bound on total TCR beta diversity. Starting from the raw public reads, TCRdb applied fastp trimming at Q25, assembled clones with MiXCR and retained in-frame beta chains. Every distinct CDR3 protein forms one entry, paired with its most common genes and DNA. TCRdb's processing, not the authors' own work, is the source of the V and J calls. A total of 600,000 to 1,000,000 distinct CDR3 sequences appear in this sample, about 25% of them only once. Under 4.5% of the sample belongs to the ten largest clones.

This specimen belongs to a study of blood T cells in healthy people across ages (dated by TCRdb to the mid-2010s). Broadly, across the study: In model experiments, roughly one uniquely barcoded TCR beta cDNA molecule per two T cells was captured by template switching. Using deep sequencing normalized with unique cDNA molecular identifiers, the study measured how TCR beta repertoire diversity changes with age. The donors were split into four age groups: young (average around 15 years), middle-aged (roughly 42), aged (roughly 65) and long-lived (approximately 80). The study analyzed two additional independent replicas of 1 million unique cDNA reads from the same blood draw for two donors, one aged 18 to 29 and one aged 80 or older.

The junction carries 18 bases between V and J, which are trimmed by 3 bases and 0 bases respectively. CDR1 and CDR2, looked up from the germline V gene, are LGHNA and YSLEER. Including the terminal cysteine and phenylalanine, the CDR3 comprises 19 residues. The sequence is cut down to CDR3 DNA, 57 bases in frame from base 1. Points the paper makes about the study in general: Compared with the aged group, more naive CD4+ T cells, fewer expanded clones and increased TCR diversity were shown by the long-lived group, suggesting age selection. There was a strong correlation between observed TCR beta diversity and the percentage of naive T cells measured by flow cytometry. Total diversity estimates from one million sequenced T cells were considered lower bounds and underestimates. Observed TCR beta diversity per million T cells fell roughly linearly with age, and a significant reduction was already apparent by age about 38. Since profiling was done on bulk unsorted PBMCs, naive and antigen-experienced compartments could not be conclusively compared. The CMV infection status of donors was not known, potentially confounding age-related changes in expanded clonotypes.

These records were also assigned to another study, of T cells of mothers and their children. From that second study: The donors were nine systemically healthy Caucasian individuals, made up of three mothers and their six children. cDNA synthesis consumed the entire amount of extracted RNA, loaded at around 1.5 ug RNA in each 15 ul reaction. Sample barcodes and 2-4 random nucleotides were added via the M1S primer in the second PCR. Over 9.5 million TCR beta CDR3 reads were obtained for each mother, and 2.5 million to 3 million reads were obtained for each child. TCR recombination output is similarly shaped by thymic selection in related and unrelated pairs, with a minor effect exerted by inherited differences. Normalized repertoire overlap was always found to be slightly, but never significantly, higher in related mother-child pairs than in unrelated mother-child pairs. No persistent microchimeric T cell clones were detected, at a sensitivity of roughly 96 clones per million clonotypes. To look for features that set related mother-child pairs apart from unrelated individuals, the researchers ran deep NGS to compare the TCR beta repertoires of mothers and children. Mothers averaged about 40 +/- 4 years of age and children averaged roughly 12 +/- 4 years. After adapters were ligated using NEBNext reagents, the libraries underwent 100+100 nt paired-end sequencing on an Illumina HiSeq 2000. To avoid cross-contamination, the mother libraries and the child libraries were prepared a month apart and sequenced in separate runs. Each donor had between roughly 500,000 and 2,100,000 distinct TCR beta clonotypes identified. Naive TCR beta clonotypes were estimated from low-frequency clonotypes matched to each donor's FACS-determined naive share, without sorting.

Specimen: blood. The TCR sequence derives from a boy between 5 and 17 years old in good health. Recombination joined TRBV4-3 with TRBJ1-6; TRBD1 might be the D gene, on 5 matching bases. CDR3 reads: CASSHSWGGESSYNSPLHF. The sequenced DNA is TGCGCCAGCAGCCATTCCTGGGGGGGAGAGAGCTCCTATAATTCACCCCTCCACTTT.